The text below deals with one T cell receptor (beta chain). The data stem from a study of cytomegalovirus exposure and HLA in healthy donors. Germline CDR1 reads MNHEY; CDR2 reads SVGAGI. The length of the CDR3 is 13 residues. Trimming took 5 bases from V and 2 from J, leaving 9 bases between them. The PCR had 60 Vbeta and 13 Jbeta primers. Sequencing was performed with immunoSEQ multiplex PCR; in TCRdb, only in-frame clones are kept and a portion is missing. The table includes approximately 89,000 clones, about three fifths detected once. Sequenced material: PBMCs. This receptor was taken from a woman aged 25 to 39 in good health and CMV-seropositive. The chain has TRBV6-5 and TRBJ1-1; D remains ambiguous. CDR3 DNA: TGTGCCAGCAGTCTAGGTATTAACACTGAAGCTTTCTTT. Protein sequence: CASSLGINTEAFF.